This T cell receptor (beta chain) originates from a study of regulatory T cells in long-lasting Graves disease. Study-level information: Patients newly diagnosed with Graves' had been on antithyroid drugs for under 3 months.

Library construction for TCR beta used iRepertoire HTBI primers and Arm-PCR of CDR3 regions. MiXCR, run by TCRdb on the multiplex PCR reads, gives a single entry per CDR3 protein. The top ten clones hold over 8.5% of a sample with some 450,000 distinct CDR3 sequences, roughly 17% of them seen once. Time point of the sample: newly diagnosed GD, antithyroid drugs for less than 3 months. From PBMCs, RNA was extracted and then used to make the TCR library. Only a few counts were recorded for this clonotype. Germline CDR1 SGDLS, CDR2 YYNGEE. The V end was cut by 0 bases, the J end by 9 bases, with 10 bases between. This CDR3 has 12 residues. The same data also went into a second study, on T cells in Graves' hyperthyroidism and ophthalmopathy.

The rearrangement uses TRBV9 and TRBJ2-7; the D is unclear. Sequencing used peripheral blood mononuclear cells (PBMCs), obtained at new diagnosis, from a patient treated with antithyroid drugs. The TCR was taken from a woman aged 25 to 45 with Graves disease. In DNA form, the CDR3 reads TGTGCCAGCAGCGTAGGTAGATTTCCGCAGTACTTC. This encodes CASSVGRFPQYF.